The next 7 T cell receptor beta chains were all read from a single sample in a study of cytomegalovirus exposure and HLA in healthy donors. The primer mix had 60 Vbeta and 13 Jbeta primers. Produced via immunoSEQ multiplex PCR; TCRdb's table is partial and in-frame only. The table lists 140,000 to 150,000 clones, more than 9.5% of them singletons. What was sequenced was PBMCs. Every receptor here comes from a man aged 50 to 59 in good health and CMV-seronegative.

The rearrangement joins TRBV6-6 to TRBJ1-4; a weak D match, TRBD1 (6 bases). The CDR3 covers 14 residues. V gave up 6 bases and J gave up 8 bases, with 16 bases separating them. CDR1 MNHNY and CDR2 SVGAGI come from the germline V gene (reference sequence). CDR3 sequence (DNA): TGTGCCAGCAGCGGGACGGGGGGCGCCGAAAAACTGTTTTTT. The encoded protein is CASSGTGGAEKLFF.

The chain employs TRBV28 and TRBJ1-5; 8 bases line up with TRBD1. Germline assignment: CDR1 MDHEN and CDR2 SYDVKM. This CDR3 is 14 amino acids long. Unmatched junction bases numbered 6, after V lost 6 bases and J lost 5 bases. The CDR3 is CASRLDRAYQPQHF. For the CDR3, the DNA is TGTGCCAGCAGGTTGGACAGGGCCTATCAGCCCCAGCATTTT.

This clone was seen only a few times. The CDR3 reads CASSLDARVPEAFF. The CDR3 bases are TGTGCCAGCAGCTTAGATGCACGGGTGCCTGAAGCTTTCTTT. This chain links TRBV11-2 with TRBJ1-1; D remains ambiguous. Per the germline V gene, CDR1 is SGHAT and CDR2 is FQNNGV. Trimming stripped 0 bases from V and 6 bases from J, with 11 bases between. This CDR3 is 14 amino acids long.

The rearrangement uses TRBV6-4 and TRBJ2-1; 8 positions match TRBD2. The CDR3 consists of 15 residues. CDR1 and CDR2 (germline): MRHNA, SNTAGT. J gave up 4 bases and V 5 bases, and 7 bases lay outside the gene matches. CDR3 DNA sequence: TGTGCCAGCAGTAAACTAGCGGAGACTTACAATGAGCAGTTCTTC. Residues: CASSKLAETYNEQFF.

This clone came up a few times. The CDR3 loop is CASSPYDRTSYEQYF. CDR3 sequence (DNA): TGTGCCAGCAGTCCCTACGACAGAACCTCCTACGAGCAGTACTTC. The rearrangement links TRBV27 to TRBJ2-7; D is possibly TRBD1 (5 bases). CDR3 length: 15 amino acids. V lost 5 bases and J lost 0, with 14 bases in between. CDR1 is MNHEY and CDR2 is SMNVEV in the germline V gene (reference sequence).

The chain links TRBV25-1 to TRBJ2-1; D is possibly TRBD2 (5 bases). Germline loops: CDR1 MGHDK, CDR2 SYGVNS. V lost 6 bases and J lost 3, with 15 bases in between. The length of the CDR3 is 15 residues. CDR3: CASSPDISGYNEQFF. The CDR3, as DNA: TGTGCCAGCAGCCCAGATATAAGCGGCTACAATGAGCAGTTCTTC. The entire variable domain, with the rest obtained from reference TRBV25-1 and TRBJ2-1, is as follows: EADIYQTPRYLVIGTGKKITLECSQTMGHDKMYWYQQDPGMELHLIHYSYGVNSTEKGDLSSESTVSRIRTEHFPLTLESARPSHTSQYLCASSPDISGYNEQFFGPGTRLTVL.

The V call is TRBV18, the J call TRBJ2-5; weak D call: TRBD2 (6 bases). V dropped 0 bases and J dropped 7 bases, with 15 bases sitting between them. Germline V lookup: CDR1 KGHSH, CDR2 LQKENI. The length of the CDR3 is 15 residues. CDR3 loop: CASSPPAGPGWTQYF. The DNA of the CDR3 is TGTGCCAGCTCACCACCGGCGGGACCAGGGTGGACCCAGTACTTC.